The TCR beta chain described here comes from a study of identical twins. This clonotype was observed a handful of times. Its target is not known. Overall study findings and caveats: Because invariant MAIT and iNKT cells could be present, zero-insertion analyses could be partly confounded. Low generation-probability sequences were in excess among twin-shared out-of-frame alpha sequences.

MiXCR, applied by TCRdb to the 5' RACE reads, yields one record per CDR3 protein. This sample has approximately 600,000 distinct CDR3 sequences; just under 10% occur once, and the top ten carry around 3%. The CDR3 extends over 16 amino acids. The J segment lost 0 bases and the V segment lost 7 bases, leaving 10 bases of the junction unmatched. Germline lookup yields CDR1 SNHLY and CDR2 FYNNEI. These sequences were also reported in another study, on yellow fever vaccine responses in identical twins.

The receptor comes from a woman aged 18-29 years in good health. The specimen was PBMCs. This chain joins TRBV2 and TRBJ2-7; 9 bases fit TRBD2. CDR3 protein: CASNLAGIESSYEQYF. The CDR3 coding sequence is TGTGCCAGCAACCTAGCGGGAATCGAAAGCTCCTACGAGCAGTACTTC.